This TCR beta chain was found in a study of blood T cell repertoires in COVID-19. Sequencing was performed with immunoSEQ multiplex PCR; in TCRdb, only in-frame clones are kept and a portion is missing. The data contain about 400,000 clones, 70% to 90% of them seen just once; the ten biggest clones take up 2% to 2.5%. This CDR3 has 15 residues. CDR1 is SGHAT and CDR2 is FQNNGV in the germline V gene. Trimming pared 4 bases from V and 1 base from J, leaving 13 bases between. V and J are TRBV11-2 and TRBJ1-1; D ambiguous. The source is a woman in her thirties or forties with acute COVID-19. Source material: PBMCs or T cells enriched from blood (not recorded which). The CDR3 sequence is CASSSTDTPNTEAFF. The CDR3 DNA sequence: TGTGCCAGCAGCTCAACAGACACGCCGAACACTGAAGCTTTCTTT.